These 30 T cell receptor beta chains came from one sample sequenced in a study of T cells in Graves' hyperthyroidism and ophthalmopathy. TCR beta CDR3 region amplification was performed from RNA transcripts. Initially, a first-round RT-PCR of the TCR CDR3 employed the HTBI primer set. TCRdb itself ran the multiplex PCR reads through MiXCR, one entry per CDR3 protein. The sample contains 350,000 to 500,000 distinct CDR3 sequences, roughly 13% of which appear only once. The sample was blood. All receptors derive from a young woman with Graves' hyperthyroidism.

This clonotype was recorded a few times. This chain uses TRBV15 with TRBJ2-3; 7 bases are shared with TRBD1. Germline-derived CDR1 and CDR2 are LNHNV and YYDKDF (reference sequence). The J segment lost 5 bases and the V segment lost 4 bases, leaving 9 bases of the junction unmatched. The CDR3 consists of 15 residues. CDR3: CATSMTGTEEDTQYF. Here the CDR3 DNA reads TGTGCCACCAGCATGACCGGGACAGAGGAAGATACGCAGTATTTT.

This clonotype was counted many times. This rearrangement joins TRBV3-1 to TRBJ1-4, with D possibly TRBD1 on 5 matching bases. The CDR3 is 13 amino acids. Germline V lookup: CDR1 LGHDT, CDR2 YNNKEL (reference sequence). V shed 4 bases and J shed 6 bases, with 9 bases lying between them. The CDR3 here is CASSPGQHEKLFF. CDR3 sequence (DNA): TGTGCCAGCAGCCCCGGACAACATGAAAAACTGTTTTTT.

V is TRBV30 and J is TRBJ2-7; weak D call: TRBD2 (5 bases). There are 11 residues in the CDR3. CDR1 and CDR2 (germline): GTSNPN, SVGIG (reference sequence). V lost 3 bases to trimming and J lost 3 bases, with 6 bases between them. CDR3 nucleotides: TGTGCCTGGAGAGGGAGCTACGAGCAGTACTTC. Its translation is CAWRGSYEQYF.

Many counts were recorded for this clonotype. The chain's CDR3 is CATSRGVGRNTEAFF. The CDR3 DNA reads TGTGCCACCAGCAGAGGGGTTGGACGGAACACTGAAGCTTTCTTT. This chain connects TRBV15 to TRBJ1-1; D remains unclear. V gave up 1 base and J gave up 1 base, with 10 bases separating them. Looked up from germline, CDR1 is LNHNV and CDR2 is YYDKDF (reference sequence). The CDR3 consists of 15 residues.

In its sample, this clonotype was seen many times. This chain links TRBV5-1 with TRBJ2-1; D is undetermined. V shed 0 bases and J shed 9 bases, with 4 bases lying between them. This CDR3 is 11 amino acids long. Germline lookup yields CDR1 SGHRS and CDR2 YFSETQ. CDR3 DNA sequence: TGCGCCAGCAGCTTGGCTTCTGAGCAGTTCTTC. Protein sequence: CASSLASEQFF.

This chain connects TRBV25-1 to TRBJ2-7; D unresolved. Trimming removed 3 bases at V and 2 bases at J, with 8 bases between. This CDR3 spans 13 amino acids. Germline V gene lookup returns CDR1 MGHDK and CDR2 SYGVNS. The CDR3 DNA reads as TGTGCCAGCAGTGACAGGCGCGCCTACGAGCAGTACTTC. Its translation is CASSDRRAYEQYF.

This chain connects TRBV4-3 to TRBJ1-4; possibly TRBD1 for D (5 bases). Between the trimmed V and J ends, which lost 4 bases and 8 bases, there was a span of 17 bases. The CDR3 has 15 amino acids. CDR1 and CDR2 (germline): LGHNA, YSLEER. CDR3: CASSPMGAGREKLFF. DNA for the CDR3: TGCGCCAGCAGCCCGATGGGCGCAGGGAGAGAAAAACTGTTTTTT.

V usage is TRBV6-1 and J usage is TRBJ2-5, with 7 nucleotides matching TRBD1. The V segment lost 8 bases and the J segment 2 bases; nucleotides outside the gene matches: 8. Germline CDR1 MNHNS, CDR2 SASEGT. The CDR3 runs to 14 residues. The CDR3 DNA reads TGTGCCAGCCAGCCCAAGGGGGCACAAGAGACCCAGTACTTC. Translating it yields CASQPKGAQETQYF.

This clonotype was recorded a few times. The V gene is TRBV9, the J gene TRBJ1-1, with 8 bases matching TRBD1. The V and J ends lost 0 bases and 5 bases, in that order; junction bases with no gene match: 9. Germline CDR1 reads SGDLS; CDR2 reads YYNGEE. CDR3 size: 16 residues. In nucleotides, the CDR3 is TGTGCCAGCAGCGTAGATACAGGGGGAGGCGGGACTGAAGCTTTCTTT. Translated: CASSVDTGGGGTEAFF.

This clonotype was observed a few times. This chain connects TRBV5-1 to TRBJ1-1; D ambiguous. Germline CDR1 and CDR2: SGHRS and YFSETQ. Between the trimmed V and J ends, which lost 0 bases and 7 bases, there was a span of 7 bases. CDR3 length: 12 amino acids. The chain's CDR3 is CASSLAGGEAFF. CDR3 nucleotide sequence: TGCGCCAGCAGCTTGGCTGGAGGTGAAGCTTTCTTT.

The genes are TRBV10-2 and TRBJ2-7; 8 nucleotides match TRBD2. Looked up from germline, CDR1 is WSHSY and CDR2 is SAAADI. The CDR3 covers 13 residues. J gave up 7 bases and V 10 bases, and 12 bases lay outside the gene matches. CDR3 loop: CATDEISGTEQYF. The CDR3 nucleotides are TGCGCCACCGATGAAATTAGCGGGACTGAGCAGTACTTC.

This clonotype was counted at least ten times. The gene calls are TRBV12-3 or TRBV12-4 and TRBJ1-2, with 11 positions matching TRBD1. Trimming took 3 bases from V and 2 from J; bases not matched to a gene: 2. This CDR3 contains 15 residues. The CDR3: CASSLGTGGNYGYTF. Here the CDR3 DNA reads TGTGCCAGCAGTTTGGGGACAGGGGGAAACTATGGCTACACCTTC.

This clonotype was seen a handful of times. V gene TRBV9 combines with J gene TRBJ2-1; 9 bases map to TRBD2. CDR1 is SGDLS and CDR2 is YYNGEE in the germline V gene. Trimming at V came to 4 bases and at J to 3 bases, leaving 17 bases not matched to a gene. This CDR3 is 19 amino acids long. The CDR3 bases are TGTGCCAGCAGCCCTGGGACTGGCGTTGGGACTAGCATCTACAATGAGCAGTTCTTC. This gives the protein CASSPGTGVGTSIYNEQFF. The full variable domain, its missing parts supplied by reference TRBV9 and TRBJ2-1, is DSGVTQTPKHLITATGQRVTLRCSPRSGDLSVYWYQQSLDQGLQFLIQYYNGEERAKGNILERFSAQQFPDLHSELNLSSLELGDSALYFCASSPGTGVGTSIYNEQFFGPGTRLTVL.

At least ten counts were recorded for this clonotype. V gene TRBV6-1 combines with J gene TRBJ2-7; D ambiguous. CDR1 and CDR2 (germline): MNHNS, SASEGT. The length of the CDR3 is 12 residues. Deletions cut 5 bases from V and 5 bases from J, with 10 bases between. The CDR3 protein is CASSYAFDEQYF. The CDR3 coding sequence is TGTGCCAGCAGTTACGCGTTTGACGAGCAGTACTTC.

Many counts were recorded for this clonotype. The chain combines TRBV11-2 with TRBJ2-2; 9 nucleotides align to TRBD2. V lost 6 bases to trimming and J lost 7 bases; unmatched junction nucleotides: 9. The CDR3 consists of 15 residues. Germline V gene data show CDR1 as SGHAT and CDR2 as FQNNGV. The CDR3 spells CASRTWTSADGELFF. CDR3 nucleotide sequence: TGTGCCAGCAGAACCTGGACTAGCGCGGACGGGGAGCTGTTTTTT.

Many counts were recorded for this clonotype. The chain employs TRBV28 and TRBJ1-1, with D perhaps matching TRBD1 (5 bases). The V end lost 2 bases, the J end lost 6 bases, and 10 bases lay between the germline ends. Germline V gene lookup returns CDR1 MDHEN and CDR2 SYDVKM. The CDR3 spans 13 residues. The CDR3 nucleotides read TGTGCCAGCAGTTTAGGCTGGGGCCCTGAAGCTTTCTTT. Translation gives CASSLGWGPEAFF.

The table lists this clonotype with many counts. This CDR3 is CASSLTLGQLNTEAFF. The CDR3 DNA reads TGTGCCAGCAGTTTAACGCTCGGACAACTGAACACTGAAGCTTTCTTT. This sequence joins TRBV28 and TRBJ1-1; perhaps TRBD1 as D (5 bases). The germline CDR1 and CDR2 sequences are MDHEN and SYDVKM. The CDR3 runs to 16 residues. Trimming pared 2 bases from V and 0 bases from J, leaving 13 bases between. The variable domain in full, with the rest retrieved from reference TRBV28 and TRBJ1-1, is DVKVTQSSRYLVKRTGEKVFLECVQDMDHENMFWYRQDPGLGLRLIYFSYDVKMKEKGDIPEGYSVSREKKERFSLILESASTNQTSMYLCASSLTLGQLNTEAFFGQGTRLTVV.

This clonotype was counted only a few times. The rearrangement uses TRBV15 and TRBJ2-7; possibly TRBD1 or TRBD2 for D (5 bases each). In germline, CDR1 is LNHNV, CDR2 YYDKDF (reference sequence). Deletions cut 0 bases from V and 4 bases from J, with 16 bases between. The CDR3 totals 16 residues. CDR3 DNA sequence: TGTGCCACCAGCAGAGATTCCGGGGCCGTGAATTACGAGCAGTACTTC. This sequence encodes CATSRDSGAVNYEQYF. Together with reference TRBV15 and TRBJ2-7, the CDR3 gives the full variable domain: DAMVIQNPRYQVTQFGKPVTLSCSQTLNHNVMYWYQQKSSQAPKLLFHYYDKDFNNEADTPDNFQSRRPNTSFCFLDIRSPGLGDTAMYLCATSRDSGAVNYEQYFGPGTRLTVT.

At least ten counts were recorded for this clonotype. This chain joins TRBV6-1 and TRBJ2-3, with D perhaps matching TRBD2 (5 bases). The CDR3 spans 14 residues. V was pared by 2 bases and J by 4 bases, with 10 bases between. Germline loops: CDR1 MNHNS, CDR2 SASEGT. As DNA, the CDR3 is TGTGCCAGCAGTGAACGGCAGGAGGCAGATACGCAGTATTTT. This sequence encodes CASSERQEADTQYF.

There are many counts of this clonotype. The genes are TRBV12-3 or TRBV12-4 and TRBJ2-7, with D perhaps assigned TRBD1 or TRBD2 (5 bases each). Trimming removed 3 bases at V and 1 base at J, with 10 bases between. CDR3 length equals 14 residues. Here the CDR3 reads CASSLGRPSYEQYF. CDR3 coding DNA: TGTGCCAGCAGTTTGGGACGGCCGTCCTACGAGCAGTACTTC.

The CDR3 here is CAWSKLRVAGGSYEQYF. The CDR3 region has the DNA TGTGCCTGGTCAAAACTTAGAGTAGCGGGAGGGTCCTACGAGCAGTACTTC. The chain is built from TRBV30 and TRBJ2-7; 11 positions agree with TRBD2. The CDR3 spans 17 residues. Germline V CDR1 and CDR2: GTSNPN, SVGIG (reference sequence). J was trimmed by 1 base and V by 5 bases; bases with no gene match: 13. The full variable domain, in which reference TRBV30 and TRBJ2-7 provide the parts outside the CDR3, is SQTIHQWPATLVQPVGSPLSLECTVEGTSNPNLYWYRQAAGRGLQLLFYSVGIGQISSEVPQNLSASRPQDRQFILSSKKLLLSDSGFYLCAWSKLRVAGGSYEQYFGPGTRLTVT.

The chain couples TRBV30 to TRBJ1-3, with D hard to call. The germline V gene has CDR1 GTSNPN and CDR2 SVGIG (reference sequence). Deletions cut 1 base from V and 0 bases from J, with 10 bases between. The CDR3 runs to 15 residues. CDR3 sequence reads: CAWSARTGSGNTIYF. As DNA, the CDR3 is TGTGCCTGGAGTGCTCGGACGGGCTCTGGAAACACCATATATTTT.

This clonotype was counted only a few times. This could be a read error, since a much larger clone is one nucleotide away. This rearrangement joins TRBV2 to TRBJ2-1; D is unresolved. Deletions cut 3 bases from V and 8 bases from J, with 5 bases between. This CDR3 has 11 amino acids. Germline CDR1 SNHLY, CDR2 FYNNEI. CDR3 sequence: CASSEYDEQFF. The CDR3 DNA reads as TGTGCCAGCAGTGAGTACGATGAGCAGTTCTTC.

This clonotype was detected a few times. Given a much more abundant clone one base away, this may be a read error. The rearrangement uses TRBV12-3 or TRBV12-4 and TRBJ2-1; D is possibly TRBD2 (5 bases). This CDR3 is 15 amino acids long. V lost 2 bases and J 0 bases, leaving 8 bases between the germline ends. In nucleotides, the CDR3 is TGTGCCAGCAGTTTATGGGAGAGCTCCTACAATGAGCAGTTCTTC. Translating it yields CASSLWESSYNEQFF.

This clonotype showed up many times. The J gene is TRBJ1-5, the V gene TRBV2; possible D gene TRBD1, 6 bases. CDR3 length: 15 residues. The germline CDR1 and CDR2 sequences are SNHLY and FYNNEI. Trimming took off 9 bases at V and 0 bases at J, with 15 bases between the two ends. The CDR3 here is CASSLGQYSNQPQHF. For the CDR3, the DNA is TGTGCCAGTTCATTAGGACAGTATAGCAATCAGCCCCAGCATTTT.

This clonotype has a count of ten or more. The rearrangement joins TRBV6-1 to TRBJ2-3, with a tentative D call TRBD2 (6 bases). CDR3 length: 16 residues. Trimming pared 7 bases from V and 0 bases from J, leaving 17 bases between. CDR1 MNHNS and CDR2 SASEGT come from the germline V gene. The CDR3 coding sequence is TGTGCCAGCACTTTTTCAGCGGAGGGGAGCACAGATACGCAGTATTTT. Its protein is CASTFSAEGSTDTQYF.

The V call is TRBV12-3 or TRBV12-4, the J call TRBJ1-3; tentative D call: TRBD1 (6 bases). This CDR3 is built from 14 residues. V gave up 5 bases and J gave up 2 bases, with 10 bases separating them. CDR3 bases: TGTGCCAGCAGTGACAGGTCGGCTGGAAACACCATATATTTT. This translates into CASSDRSAGNTIYF.

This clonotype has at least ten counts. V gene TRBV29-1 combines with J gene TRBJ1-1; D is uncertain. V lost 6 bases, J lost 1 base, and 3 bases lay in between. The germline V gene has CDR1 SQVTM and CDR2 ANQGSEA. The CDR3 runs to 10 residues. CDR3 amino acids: CSVQNTEAFF. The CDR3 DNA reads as TGCAGCGTCCAGAACACTGAAGCTTTCTTT. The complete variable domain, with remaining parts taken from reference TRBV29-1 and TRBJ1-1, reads SAVISQKPSRDICQRGTSLTIQCQVDSQVTMMFWYRQQPGQSLTLIATANQGSEATYESGFVIDKFPISRPNLTFSTLTVSNMSPEDSSIYLCSVQNTEAFFGQGTRLTVV.

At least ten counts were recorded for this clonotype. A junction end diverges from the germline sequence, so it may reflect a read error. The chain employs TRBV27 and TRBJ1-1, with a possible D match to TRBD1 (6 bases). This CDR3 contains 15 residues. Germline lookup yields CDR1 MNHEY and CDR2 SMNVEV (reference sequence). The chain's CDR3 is CATSRAGVMNTEAFF. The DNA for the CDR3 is TGTGCCACCAGTCGCGCAGGGGTTATGAACACTGAAGCTTTCTTT.

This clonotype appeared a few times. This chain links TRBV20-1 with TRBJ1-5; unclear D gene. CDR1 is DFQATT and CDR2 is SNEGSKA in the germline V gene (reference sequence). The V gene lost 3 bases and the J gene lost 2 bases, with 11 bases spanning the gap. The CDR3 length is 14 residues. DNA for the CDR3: TGCAGTGCTAGGCGGGAGAGCGGCAATCAGCCCCAGCATTTT. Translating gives CSARRESGNQPQHF.